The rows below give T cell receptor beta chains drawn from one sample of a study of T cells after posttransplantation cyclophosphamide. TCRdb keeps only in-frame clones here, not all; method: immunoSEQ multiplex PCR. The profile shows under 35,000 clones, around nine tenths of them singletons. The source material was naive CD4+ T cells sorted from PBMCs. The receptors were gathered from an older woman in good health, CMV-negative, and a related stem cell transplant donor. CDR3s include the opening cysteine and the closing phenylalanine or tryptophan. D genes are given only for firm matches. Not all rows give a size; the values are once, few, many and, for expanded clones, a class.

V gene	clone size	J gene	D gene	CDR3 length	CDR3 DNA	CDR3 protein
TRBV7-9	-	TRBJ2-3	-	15	TGTGCCAGCAGGCCACAGGGTTTGGGAACAGATACGCAGTATTTT	CASRPQGLGTDTQYF
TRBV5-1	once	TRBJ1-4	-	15	TGCGCCAGCAGCTTGGGGAATGGAGGGAATGAAAAACTGTTTTTT	CASSLGNGGNEKLFF
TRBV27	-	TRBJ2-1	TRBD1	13	TGTGCCAGCAGGCAGGGGGCTGGGAATGAGCAGTTCTTC	CASRQGAGNEQFF
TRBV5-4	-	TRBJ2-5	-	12	TGTGCCAGCAGCTCTAATGTGGAGACCCAGTACTTC	CASSSNVETQYF
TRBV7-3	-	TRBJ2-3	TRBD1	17	TGTGCCAGCAGCCATAGGACAGGGCCAAGGGACACAGATACGCAGTATTTT	CASSHRTGPRDTDTQYF
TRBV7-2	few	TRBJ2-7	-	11	TGTGCCAGCAGCCCGGCCTACGAGCAGTACTTC	CASSPAYEQYF
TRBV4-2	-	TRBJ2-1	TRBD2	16	TGTGCCAGCAGCCAAGGTCCGGGAGGGTCCTCCAATGAGCAGTTCTTC	CASSQGPGGSSNEQFF
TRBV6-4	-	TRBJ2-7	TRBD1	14	TGTGCCAGCAGTACCGGGACAGGGGGCTCCGAGCAGTACTTC	CASSTGTGGSEQYF
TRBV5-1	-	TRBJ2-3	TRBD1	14	TGCGCCAGCAGCTTGGCCCAGGGGGCAGATACGCAGTATTTT	CASSLAQGADTQYF
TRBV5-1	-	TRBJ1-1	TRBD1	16	TGCGCCAGCAGCTTGAAATCGACAGGGGAGAACACTGAAGCTTTCTTT	CASSLKSTGENTEAFF
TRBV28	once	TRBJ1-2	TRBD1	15	TGTGCCAGCAGTTTAGGGGGACAGTTTTCCTATGGCTACACCTTC	CASSLGGQFSYGYTF
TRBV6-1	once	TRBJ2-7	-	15	TGTGCCAGCAGCCCCAGGGGGGGACAGGACTACGAGCAGTACTTC	CASSPRGGQDYEQYF
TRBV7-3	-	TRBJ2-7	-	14	TGTGCCAGCAGCTTAACCAGGGACTCCTACGAGCAGTACTTC	CASSLTRDSYEQYF
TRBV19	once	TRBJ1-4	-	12	TGTGCCAGTAGTATAGGGAGTGAAAAACTGTTTTTT	CASSIGSEKLFF
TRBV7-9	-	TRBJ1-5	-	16	TGTGCCAGCAGCCCCGAGCCAGGGCCAGGCAATCAGCCCCAGCATTTT	CASSPEPGPGNQPQHF
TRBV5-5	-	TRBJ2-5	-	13	TGTGCCAGCAGCGCTAGGGGGGGAGAGACCCAGTACTTC	CASSARGGETQYF
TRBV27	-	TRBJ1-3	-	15	TGTGCCAGCAGTCCCGGAGGGAGCTCTGGAAACACCATATATTTT	CASSPGGSSGNTIYF
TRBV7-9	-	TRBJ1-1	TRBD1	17	TGTGCCAGCAGCTTAGCTTTGACAGGGGAATGGAACACTGAAGCTTTCTTT	CASSLALTGEWNTEAFF
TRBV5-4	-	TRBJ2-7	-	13	TGTGCCAGCAGCTCGACTGGGGCGGATGAGCAGTACTTC	CASSSTGADEQYF
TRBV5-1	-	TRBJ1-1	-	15	TGCGCCAGCAGGACGCTAGCCCAAGTGAACACTGAAGCTTTCTTT	CASRTLAQVNTEAFF
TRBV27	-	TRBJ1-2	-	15	TGTGCCAGCAGTTTAGGGGGGGGGCACGGCTATGGCTACACCTTC	CASSLGGGHGYGYTF
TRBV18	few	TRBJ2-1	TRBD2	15	TGTGCCAGCTCACCGGCACTAGCGGTATACAATGAGCAGTTCTTC	CASSPALAVYNEQFF
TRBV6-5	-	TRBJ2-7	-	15	TGTGCCAGCAGTTACACAGTTAACCCCTCCTACGAGCAGTACTTC	CASSYTVNPSYEQYF
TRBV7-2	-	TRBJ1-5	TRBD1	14	TGTGCCAGCAGATCCGACAGGGTCGGCCAGCCCCAGCATTTT	CASRSDRVGQPQHF
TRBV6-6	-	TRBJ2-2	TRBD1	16	TGTGCCAGCAGTTCCCCCGGGACAGAGAACACCGGGGAGCTGTTTTTT	CASSSPGTENTGELFF
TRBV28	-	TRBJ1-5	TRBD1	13	TGTGCCAGCAGTTCCACAGGGGGCGGGCCCCAGCATTTT	CASSSTGGGPQHF
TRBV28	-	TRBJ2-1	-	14	TGTGCCAGCAGTCATGGGGGCGCGGTCAATGAGCAGTTCTTC	CASSHGGAVNEQFF
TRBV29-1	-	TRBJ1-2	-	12	TGCAGCGTTGAACAGGGCGGCTATGGCTACACCTTC	CSVEQGGYGYTF
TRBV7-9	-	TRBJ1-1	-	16	TGTGCCAGCAGCTTAGGTGGCGGGGTTGGGAACACTGAAGCTTTCTTT	CASSLGGGVGNTEAFF
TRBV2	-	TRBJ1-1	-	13	TGTGCCGGAAGGACAGAGATGAACACTGAAGCTTTCTTT	CAGRTEMNTEAFF
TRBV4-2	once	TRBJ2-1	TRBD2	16	TGTGCCAGCAGCCAAGAGCCGGGAGGGCCAATCAATGAGCAGTTCTTC	CASSQEPGGPINEQFF
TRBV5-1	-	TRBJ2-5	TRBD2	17	TGCGCCAGCAGCTGGGGGACTAGCGGGGTATCGGTAGAGACCCAGTACTTC	CASSWGTSGVSVETQYF
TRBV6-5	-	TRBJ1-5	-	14	TGTGCCAGCAGTTACCGGAGGGGCAATCAGCCCCAGCATTTT	CASSYRRGNQPQHF
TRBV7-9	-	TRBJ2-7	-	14	TGTGCCAGCAGCTCAGCTGGGGCCTCCTACGAGCAGTACTTC	CASSSAGASYEQYF
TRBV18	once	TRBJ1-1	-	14	TGTGCCAGCTCACCAATGAGGGGAGGCACTGAAGCTTTCTTT	CASSPMRGGTEAFF
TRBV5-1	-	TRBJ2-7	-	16	TGCGCCAGCAGCTTGGGGGGGTCTGGGGGGGCCCGCGAGCAGTACTTC	CASSLGGSGGAREQYF
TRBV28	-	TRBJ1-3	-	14	TGTGCCAGCACCTTGGGGGGGGGCCAGTACACCATATATTTT	CASTLGGGQYTIYF
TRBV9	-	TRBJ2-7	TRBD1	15	TGTGCCAGCAGCGTAGGGCAGGGGGCCCCCTACGAGCAGTACTTC	CASSVGQGAPYEQYF
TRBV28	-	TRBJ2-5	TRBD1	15	TGTGCCAGCAGTTCACCGGGACAGGGGGCGAAGACCCAGTACTTC	CASSSPGQGAKTQYF
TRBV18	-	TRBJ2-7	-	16	TGTGCCAGCTCACCACAAGCCGGGACTGTTATCTACGAGCAGTACTTC	CASSPQAGTVIYEQYF
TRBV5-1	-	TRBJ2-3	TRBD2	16	TGCGCCAGCAGCGGGGTAGCGGGGGGGCGGACAGATACGCAGTATTTT	CASSGVAGGRTDTQYF
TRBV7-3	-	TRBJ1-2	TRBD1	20	TGTGCCAGCAGCTTGAGGGCATACCGTCCCCAGGGGGGTATTAACTATGGCTACACCTTC	CASSLRAYRPQGGINYGYTF